Sequencing of this TCR beta chain was carried out in a study of regulatory T cells in long-lasting Graves disease (dated by TCRdb to the early 2020s). Broadly, across the study: Persistent Graves' disease meant more than 5 years of antithyroid drug treatment with TSH receptor autoantibodies that stayed positive. Peripheral blood TCR sequencing and RNA sequencing compared persistent Graves' disease patients with newly diagnosed Graves' disease patients. TCR sequencing covered 13 persistent and around 20 newly diagnosed Graves' disease patients, about 35 samples in total. On average, persistent Graves' disease patients in the clinical cohort had been on antithyroid drugs for eight to twelve years. The study was conducted in China and was registered as a clinical trial. The full study reports these points: Sequencing and analysis were restricted to the TCR beta chain. The authors noted that the small sample size was a limitation that may lower accuracy. Peripheral blood alone was examined, since thyroid tissue, which constituted the primary lesion, could not be accessed. Lower TCR Shannon entropy and fewer highly expanded clones were observed in persistent Graves' disease patients than in newly diagnosed patients, which suggested clonal expansion. Persistent patients shared more public clonotypes among themselves (around 2,800) than newly diagnosed patients did (more than 950). Preferential use of TRBV28, TRBJ1-2 and TRBJ2-5 was observed in persistent disease, whereas TRBV20-1 and TRBJ2-1 were favored in newly diagnosed disease.

In the case of this clonotype: The antigen it recognizes is unknown. No base qualities exist here, and no much larger clone lies one base off it.

The junction shows trimming of 1 base on V and 2 bases on J, plus 12 bases between the germline ends. CDR1 is given as DFQATT and CDR2 as SNEGSKA, both from the germline V gene (reference sequence). Including the terminal cysteine and phenylalanine, the CDR3 comprises 14 residues. Only CDR3 DNA is held: 42 bases, read in frame from base 1. The time point label, as the study defines it: persistent/refractory GD, antithyroid drugs over 5 years with positive TRAb. For both TCR sequencing and RNA sequencing, RNA was extracted from PBMCs using TRIzol. The diagnosis of Graves' disease was made according to American Thyroid Association guidelines. Patients for the study were recruited at an endocrinology department in Xi'an, China. From each patient, around 9.3 milliliters of peripheral blood was collected into an EDTA anticoagulant tube. PBMCs were isolated by Ficoll Paque Plus density gradient separation without further T cell sorting. RNA quality was checked with an Agilent 2100 Bioanalyzer and agarose gel, and concentration with a NanoDrop 2000.

The library was made by multiplex PCR. Sequencing instrument: Illumina HiSeq 4000. To build TCR beta libraries, CDR3 regions were amplified by Arm-PCR using iRepertoire HTBI primers. Before sequencing, the PCR products underwent gel purification. Concerning the study's data processing: Gene usage analysis of CDR3 amino acid clonotypes used the roughly 60 TRBV and 11 to 15 TRBJ segments found across samples. COPE and FqMerger were used to merge the filtered high-quality paired reads into contigs. BLAST was used to align contigs to IMGT TRBV, TRBD and TRBJ reference genes, with CDR3 defined following IMGT. Highly expanded clones were defined as clonotypes with a frequency above 0.1%. Shannon entropy served as the measure of repertoire diversity, while the Gini coefficient captured V-J evenness. Public clonotypes were defined as clonotypes shared by more than one individual. The public reads were run again by TCRdb, first through fastp at Q25 and then through MiXCR, and only productive beta chains were kept. Entries that share a CDR3 protein sequence are merged under the most common genes and DNA. V and J calls and clone size were set by TCRdb, not the authors. The table for this sample lists around 510,000 distinct CDR3 sequences; around 21% of them were counted only once. The biggest ten clones account for over 7.5% of the sample.

The input for sequencing was peripheral blood mononuclear cells (PBMCs), taken when the disease was refractory, from a patient treated with antithyroid drugs. The clonotype was recovered from a female donor with Graves disease. The sequence links TRBV20-1 to TRBJ2-7; 6 matching bases give a weak D call of TRBD1. The nucleotide sequence reads TGCAGTGCTAGAGGGACAGCCGTAACCTACGAGCAGTACTTC. This yields the protein CSARGTAVTYEQYF.